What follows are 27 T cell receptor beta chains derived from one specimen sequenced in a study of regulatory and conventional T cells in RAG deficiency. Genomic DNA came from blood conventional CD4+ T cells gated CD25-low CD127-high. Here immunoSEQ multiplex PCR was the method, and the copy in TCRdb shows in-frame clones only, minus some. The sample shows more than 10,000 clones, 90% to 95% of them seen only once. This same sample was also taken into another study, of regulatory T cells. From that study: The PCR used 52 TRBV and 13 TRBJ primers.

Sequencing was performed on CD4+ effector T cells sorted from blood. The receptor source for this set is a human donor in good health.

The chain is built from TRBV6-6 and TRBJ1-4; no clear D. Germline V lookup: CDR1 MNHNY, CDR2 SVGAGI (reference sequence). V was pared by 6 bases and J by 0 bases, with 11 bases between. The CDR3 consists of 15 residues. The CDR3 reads CASRLNSATNEKLFF. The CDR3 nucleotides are TGTGCCAGCAGACTAAACAGTGCAACTAATGAAAAACTGTTTTTT.

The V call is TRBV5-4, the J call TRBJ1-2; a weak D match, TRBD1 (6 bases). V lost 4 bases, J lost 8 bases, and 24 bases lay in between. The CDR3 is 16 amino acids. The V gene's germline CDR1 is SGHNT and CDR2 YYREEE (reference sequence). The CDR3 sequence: CASSTPRGPGARGYTF. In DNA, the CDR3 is TGTGCCAGCAGCACCCCCCGAGGCCCGGGGGCGAGGGGCTACACCTTC.

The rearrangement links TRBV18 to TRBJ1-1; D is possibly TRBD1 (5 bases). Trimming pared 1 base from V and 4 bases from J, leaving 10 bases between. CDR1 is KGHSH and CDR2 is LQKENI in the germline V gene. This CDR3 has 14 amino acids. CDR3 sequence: CASSPRQGSTEAFF. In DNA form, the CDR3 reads TGTGCCAGCTCACCACGGCAGGGTAGCACTGAAGCTTTCTTT.

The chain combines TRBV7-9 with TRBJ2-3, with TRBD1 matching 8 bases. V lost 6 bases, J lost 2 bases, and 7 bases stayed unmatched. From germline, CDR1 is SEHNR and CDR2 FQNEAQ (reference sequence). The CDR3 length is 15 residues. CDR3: CASRARGRNTDTQYF. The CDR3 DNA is TGTGCCAGCAGAGCCAGGGGGCGCAACACAGATACGCAGTATTTT.

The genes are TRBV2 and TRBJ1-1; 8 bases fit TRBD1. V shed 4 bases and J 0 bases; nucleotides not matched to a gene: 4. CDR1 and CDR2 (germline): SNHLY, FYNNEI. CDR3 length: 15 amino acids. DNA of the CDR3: TGTGCCAGCAGTGGACAGGGGACAGTGAACACTGAAGCTTTCTTT. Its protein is CASSGQGTVNTEAFF.

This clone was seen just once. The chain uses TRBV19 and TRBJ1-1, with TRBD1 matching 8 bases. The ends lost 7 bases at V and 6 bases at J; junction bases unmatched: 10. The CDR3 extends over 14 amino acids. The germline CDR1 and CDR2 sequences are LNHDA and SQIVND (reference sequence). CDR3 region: CASIERTGNSEAFF. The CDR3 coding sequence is TGTGCCAGTATCGAAAGGACAGGGAATTCTGAAGCTTTCTTT. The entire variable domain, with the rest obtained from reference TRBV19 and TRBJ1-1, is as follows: DGGITQSPKYLFRKEGQNVTLSCEQNLNHDAMYWYRQDPGQGLRLIYYSQIVNDFQKGDIAEGYSVSREKKESFPLTVTSAQKNPTAFYLCASIERTGNSEAFFGQGTRLTVV.

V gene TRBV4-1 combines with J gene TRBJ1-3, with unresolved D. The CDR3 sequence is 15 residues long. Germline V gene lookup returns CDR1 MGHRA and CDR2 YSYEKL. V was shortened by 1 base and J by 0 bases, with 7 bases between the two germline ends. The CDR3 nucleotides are TGCGCCAGCAGCCAAGTCTATAGCTCTGGAAACACCATATATTTT. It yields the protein CASSQVYSSGNTIYF.

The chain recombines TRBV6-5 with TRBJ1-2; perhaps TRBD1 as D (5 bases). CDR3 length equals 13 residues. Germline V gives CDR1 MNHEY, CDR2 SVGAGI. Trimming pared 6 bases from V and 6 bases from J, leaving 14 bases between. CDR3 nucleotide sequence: TGTGCCAGCAGCTTAGGGACGAGCGATGGCTACACCTTC. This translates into CASSLGTSDGYTF.

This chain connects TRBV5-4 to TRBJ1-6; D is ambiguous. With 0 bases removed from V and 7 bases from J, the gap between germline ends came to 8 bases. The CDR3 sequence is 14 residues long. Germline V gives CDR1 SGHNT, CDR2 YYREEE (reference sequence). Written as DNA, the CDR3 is TGTGCCAGCAGCTTGGGGCAGCTAAATTCACCCCTCCACTTT. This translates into CASSLGQLNSPLHF.

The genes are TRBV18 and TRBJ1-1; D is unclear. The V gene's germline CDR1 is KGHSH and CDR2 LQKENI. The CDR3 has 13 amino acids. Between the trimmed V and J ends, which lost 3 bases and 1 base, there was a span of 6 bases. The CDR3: CASSPGRNTEAFF. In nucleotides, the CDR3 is TGTGCCAGCTCACCGGGGAGGAACACTGAAGCTTTCTTT.

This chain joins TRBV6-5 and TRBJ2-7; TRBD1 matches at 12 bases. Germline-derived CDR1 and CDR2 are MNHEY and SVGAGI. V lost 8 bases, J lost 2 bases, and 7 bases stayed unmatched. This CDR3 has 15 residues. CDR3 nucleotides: TGTGCCAGCCAGCGGGGACAGGGGGCGACCTACGAGCAGTACTTC. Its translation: CASQRGQGATYEQYF.

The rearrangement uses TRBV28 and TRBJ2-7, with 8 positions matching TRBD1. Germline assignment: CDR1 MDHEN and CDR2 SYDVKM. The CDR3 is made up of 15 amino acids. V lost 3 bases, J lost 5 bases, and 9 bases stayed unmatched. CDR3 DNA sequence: TGTGCCAGCAGTTTGGAGGACAGGGTACGCGACGAGCAGTACTTC. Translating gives CASSLEDRVRDEQYF. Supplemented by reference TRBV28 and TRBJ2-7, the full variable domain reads DVKVTQSSRYLVKRTGEKVFLECVQDMDHENMFWYRQDPGLGLRLIYFSYDVKMKEKGDIPEGYSVSREKKERFSLILESASTNQTSMYLCASSLEDRVRDEQYFGPGTRLTVT.

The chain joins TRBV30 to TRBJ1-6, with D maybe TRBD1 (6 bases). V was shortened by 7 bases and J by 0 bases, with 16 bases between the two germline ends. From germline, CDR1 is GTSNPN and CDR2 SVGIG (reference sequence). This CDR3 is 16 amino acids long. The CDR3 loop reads CAYTIQGSSYNSPLHF. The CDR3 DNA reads TGTGCCTATACGATACAGGGAAGCTCCTATAATTCACCCCTCCACTTT.

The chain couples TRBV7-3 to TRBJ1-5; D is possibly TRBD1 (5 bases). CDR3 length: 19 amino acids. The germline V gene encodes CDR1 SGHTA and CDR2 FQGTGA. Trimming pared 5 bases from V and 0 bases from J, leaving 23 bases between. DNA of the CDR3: TGTGCCAGCAGCCTCCTGGGGGGGTCTATACCTTATAGCAATCAGCCCCAGCATTTT. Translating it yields CASSLLGGSIPYSNQPQHF. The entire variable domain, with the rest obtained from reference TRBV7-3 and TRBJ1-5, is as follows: GAGVSQTPSNKVTEKGKYVELRCDPISGHTALYWYRQSLGQGPEFLIYFQGTGAADDSGLPNDRFFAVRPEGSVSTLKIQRTERGDSAVYLCASSLLGGSIPYSNQPQHFGDGTRLSIL.

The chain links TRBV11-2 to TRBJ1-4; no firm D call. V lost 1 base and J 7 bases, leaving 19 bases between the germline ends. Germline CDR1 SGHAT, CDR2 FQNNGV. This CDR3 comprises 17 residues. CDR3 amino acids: CASSLGDLPLAGEKLFF. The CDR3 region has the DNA TGTGCCAGCAGCTTAGGGGATTTACCCCTGGCGGGTGAAAAACTGTTTTTT.

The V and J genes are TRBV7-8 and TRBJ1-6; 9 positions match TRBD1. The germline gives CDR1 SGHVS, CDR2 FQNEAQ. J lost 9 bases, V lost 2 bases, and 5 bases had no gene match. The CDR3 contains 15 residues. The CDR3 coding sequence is TGTGCCAGCAGCTTAAGGACAGGGGCAATTTCACCCCTCCACTTT. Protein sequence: CASSLRTGAISPLHF.

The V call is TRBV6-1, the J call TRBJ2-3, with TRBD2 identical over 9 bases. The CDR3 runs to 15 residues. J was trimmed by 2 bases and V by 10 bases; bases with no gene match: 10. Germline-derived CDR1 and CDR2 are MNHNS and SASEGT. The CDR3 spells CANTLAGQNTDTQYF. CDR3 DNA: TGTGCCAATACCCTAGCGGGACAAAACACAGATACGCAGTATTTT.

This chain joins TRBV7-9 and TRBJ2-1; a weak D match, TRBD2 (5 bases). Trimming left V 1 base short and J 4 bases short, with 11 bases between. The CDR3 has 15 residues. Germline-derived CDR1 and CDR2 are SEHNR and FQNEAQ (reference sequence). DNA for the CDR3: TGTGCCAGCAGCTTAGTCGGGATAGCGTACAATGAGCAGTTCTTC. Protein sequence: CASSLVGIAYNEQFF.

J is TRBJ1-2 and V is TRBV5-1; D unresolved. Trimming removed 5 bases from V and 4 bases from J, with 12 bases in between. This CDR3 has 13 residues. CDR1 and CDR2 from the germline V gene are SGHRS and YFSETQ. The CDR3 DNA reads TGCGCCAGCAGTACTACCGATCCCTATGGCTACACCTTC. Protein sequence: CASSTTDPYGYTF.

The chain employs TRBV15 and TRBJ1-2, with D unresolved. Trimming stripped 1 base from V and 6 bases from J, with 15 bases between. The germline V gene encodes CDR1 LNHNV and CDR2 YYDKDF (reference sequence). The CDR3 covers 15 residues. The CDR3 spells CATSRGTFTQDGYTF. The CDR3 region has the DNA TGTGCCACCAGCAGAGGGACCTTCACTCAGGATGGCTACACCTTC.

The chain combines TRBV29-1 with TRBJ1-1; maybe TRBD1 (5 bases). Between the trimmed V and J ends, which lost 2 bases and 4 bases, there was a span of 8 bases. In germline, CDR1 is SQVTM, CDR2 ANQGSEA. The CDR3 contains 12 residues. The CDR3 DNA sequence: TGCAGCGTTGAACAGGGCACCACTGAAGCTTTCTTT. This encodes CSVEQGTTEAFF.

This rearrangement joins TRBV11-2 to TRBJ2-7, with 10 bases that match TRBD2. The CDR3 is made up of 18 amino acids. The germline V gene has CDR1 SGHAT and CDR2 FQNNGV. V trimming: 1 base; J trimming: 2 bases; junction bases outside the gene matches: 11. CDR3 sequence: CASSLGLTSGAAAYEQYF. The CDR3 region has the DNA TGTGCCAGCAGCTTAGGACTTACTAGCGGGGCAGCAGCCTACGAGCAGTACTTC.

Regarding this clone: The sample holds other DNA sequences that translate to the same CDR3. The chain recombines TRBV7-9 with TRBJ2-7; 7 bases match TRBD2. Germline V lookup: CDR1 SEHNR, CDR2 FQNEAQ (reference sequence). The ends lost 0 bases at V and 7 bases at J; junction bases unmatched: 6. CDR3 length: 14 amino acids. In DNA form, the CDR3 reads TGTGCCAGCAGCTTAGCAGGGGAGGGTGGGGAGCAGTACTTC. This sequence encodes CASSLAGEGGEQYF.

CDR3 coding DNA: TGTGCCAGCAGCTTATACAGGGGAGGGTTCCAGCAGTACTTC. Translation: CASSLYRGGFQQYF. The rearrangement uses TRBV7-2 and TRBJ2-7; D is possibly TRBD1 or TRBD2 (7 bases each). Germline loops: CDR1 SGHTA, CDR2 FQGNSA. This CDR3 contains 14 residues. Trimming removed 2 bases at V and 8 bases at J, with 16 bases between.

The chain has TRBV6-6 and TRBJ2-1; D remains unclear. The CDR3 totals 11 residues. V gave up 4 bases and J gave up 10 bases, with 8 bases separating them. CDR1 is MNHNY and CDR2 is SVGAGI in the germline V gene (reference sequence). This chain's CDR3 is CASSSGGEQFF. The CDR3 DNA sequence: TGTGCCAGCAGTTCGGGCGGAGAGCAGTTCTTC.

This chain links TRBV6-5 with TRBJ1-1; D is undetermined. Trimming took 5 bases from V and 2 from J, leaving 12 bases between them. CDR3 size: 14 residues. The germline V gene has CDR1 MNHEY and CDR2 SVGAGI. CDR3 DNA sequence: TGTGCCAGCAGTGCTAATTTCCTAAACACTGAAGCTTTCTTT. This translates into CASSANFLNTEAFF.

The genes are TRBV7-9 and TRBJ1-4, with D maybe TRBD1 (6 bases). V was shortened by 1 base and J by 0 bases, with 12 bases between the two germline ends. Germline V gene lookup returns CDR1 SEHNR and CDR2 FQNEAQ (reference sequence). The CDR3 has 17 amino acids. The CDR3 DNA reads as TGTGCCAGCAGCTTAGGCGATCACAGGGCAACTAATGAAAAACTGTTTTTT. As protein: CASSLGDHRATNEKLFF.